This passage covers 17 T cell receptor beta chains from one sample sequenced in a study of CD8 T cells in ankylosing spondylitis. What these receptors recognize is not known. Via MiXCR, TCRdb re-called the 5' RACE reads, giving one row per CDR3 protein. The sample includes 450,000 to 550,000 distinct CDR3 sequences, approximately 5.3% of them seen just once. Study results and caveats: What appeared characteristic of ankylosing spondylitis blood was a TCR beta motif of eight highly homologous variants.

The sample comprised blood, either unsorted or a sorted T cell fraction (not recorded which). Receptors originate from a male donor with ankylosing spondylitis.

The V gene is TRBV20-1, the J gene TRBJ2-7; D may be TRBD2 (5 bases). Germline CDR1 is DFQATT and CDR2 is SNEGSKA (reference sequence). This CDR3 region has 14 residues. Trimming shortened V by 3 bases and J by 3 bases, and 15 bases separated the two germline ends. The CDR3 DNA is TGCAGTGCTAGTGAGGATATCGGACTCTACGAGCAGTACTTC. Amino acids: CSASEDIGLYEQYF.

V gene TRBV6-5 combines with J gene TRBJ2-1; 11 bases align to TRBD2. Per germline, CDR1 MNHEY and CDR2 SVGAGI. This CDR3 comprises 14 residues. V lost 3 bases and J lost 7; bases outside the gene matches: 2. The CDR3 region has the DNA TGTGCCAGCAGTTATGCTAGCGGGAGGAATGAGCAGTTCTTC. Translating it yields CASSYASGRNEQFF.

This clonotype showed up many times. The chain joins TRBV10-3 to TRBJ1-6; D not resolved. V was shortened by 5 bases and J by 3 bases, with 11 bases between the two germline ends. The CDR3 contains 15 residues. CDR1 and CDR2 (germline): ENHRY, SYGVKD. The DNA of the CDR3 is TGTGCCATCAGTCCAGAAATAGGCTATAATTCACCCCTCCACTTT. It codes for CAISPEIGYNSPLHF.

The CDR3 protein is CASSQDPAGGGGYTF. CDR3 coding DNA: TGCGCCAGCAGCCAAGATCCGGCAGGGGGCGGTGGCTACACCTTC. J is TRBJ1-2 and V is TRBV4-3; 8 nucleotides agree with TRBD1. Germline CDR1 LGHNA, CDR2 YSLEER. The V gene end was trimmed by 0 bases and the J gene end by 7 bases; junction bases not matched to a gene: 7. This CDR3 is built from 15 residues.

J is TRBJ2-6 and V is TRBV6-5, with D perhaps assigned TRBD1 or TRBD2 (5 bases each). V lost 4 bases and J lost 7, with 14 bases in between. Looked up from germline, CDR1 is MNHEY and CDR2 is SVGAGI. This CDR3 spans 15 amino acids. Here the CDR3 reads CASSSGTRRANVLTF. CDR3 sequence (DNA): TGTGCCAGCAGTTCAGGGACCAGAAGAGCCAACGTCCTGACTTTC.

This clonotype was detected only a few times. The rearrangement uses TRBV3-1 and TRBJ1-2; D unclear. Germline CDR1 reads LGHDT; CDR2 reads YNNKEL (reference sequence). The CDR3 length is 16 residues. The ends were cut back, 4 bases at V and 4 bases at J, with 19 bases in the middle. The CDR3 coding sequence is TGTGCCAGCAGCCCCTCTCACCGGGCTATCGTCTATGGCTACACCTTC. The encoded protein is CASSPSHRAIVYGYTF.

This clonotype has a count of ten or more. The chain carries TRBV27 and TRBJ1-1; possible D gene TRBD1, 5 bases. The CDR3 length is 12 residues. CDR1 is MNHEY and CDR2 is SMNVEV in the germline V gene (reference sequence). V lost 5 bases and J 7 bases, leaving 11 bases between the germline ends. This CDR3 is CASSPQGVEAFF. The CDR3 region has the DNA TGTGCCAGCAGTCCTCAGGGCGTTGAAGCTTTCTTT.

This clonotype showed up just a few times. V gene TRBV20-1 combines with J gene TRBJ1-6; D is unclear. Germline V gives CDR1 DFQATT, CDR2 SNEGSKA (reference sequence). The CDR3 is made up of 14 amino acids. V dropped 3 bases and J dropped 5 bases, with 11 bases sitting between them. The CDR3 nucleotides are TGCAGTGCTAGGTTTCGGGAAAATAATTCACCCCTCCACTTT. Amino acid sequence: CSARFRENNSPLHF.

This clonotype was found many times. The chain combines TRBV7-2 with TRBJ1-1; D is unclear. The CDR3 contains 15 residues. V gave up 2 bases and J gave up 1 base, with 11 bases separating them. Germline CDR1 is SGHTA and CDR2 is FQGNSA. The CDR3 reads CASSLNLGWNTEAFF. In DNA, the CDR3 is TGTGCCAGCAGCTTAAATTTGGGCTGGAACACTGAAGCTTTCTTT.

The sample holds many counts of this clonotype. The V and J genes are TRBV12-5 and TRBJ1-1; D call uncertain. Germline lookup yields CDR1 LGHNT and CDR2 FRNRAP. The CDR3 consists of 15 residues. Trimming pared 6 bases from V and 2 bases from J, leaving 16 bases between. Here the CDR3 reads CASGPTVGGNTEAFF. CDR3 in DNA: TGTGCTAGTGGCCCGACCGTGGGCGGTAACACTGAAGCTTTCTTT.

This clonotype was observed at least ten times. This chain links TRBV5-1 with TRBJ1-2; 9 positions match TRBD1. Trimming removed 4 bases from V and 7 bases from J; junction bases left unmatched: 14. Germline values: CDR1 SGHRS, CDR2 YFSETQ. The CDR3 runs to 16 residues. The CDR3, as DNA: TGCGCCAGCAGCATCACCGGGACAGGGATTTTCGGTGGCTACACCTTC. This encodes CASSITGTGIFGGYTF.

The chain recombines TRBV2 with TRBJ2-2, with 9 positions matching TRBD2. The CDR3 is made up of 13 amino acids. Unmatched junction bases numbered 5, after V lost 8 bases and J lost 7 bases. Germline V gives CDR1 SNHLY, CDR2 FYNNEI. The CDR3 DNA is TGTGCCAGCGAGCGGGAGGTGTACGGGGAGCTGTTTTTT. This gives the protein CASEREVYGELFF. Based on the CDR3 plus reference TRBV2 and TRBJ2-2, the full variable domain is EPEVTQTPSHQVTQMGQEVILRCVPISNHLYFYWYRQILGQKVEFLVSFYNNEISEKSEIFDDQFSVERPDGSNFTLKIRSTKLEDSAMYFCASEREVYGELFFGEGSRLTVL.

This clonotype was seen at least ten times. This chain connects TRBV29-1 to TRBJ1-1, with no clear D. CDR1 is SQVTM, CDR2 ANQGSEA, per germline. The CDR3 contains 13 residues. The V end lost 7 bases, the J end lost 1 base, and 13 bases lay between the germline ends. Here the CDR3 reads CSATLTANTEAFF. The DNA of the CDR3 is TGCAGCGCTACATTGACGGCGAACACTGAAGCTTTCTTT.

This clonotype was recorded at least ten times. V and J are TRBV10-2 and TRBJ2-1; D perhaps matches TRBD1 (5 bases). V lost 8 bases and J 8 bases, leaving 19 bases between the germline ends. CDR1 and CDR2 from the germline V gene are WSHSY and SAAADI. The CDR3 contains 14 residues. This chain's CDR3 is CASGFTIRVDEQFF. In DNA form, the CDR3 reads TGCGCCAGCGGATTTACCATCAGGGTCGATGAGCAGTTCTTC.

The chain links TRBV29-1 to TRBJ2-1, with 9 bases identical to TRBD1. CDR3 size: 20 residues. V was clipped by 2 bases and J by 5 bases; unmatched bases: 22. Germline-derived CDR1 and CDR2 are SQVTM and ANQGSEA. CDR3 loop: CSVERRRVFLGQGSDNEQFF. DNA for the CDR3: TGCAGCGTTGAAAGGAGGCGCGTTTTTTTAGGACAGGGGAGTGACAATGAGCAGTTCTTC.

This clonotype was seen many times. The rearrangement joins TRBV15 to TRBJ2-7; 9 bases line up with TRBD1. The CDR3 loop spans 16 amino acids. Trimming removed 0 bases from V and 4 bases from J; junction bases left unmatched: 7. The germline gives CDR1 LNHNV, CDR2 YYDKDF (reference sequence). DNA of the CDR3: TGTGCCACCAGCAGAGATATGGGGACAGGGTCGTACGAGCAGTACTTC. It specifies CATSRDMGTGSYEQYF.

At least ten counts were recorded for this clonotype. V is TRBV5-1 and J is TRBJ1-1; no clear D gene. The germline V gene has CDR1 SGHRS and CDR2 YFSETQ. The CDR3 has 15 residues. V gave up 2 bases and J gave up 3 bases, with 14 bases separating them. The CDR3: CASSFGGISYTEAFF. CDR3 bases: TGCGCCAGCAGCTTCGGAGGCATCTCTTACACTGAAGCTTTCTTT.